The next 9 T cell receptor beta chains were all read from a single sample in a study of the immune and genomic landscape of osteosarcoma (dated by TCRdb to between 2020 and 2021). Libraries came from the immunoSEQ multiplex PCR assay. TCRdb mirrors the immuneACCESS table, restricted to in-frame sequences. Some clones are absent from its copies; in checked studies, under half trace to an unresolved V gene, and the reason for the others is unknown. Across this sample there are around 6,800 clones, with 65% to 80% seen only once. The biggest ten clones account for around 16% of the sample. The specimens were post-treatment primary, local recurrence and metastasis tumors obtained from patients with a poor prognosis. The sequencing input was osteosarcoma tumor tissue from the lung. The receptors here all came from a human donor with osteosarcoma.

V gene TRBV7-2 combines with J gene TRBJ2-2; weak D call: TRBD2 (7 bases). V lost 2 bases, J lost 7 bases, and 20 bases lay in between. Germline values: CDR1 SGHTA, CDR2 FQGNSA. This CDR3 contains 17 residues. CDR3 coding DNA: TGTGCCAGCAGCTTATCGGGGGGCCGCATTGGAGGCGGGGAGCTGTTTTTT. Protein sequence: CASSLSGGRIGGGELFF.

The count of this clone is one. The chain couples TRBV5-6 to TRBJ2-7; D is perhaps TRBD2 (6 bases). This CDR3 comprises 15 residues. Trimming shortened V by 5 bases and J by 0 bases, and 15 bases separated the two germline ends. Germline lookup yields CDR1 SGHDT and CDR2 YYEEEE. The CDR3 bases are TGTGCCAGCAGTCGGGGACTGAGCGGCTCCTACGAGCAGTACTTC. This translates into CASSRGLSGSYEQYF.

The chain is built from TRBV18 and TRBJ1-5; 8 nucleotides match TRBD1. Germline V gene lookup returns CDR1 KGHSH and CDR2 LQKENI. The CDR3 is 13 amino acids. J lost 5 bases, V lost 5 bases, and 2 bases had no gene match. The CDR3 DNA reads TGTGCCAGCTCAGCACAGGGGGATCAGCCCCAGCATTTT. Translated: CASSAQGDQPQHF.

In DNA form, the CDR3 reads TGTGCCACCAGCAGCGGGGACTCCTACGAGCAGTACTTC. This sequence encodes CATSSGDSYEQYF. The chain combines TRBV15 with TRBJ2-7, with D tentatively TRBD2 (5 bases). Germline V gives CDR1 LNHNV, CDR2 YYDKDF (reference sequence). This CDR3 has 13 residues. Deletions cut 3 bases from V and 0 bases from J, with 6 bases between.

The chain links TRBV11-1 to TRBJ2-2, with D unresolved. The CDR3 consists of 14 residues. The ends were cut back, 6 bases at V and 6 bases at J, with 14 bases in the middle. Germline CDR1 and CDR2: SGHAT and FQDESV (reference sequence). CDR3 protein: CASSTFRAPGELFF. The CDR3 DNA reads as TGTGCCAGCAGTACCTTTAGAGCCCCCGGGGAGCTGTTTTTT.

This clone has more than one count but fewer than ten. Here the CDR3 reads CASSARAGLKSGELFF. CDR3 nucleotides: TGTGCCAGCAGCGCCAGAGCGGGATTAAAATCCGGGGAGCTGTTTTTT. This chain joins TRBV7-8 and TRBJ2-2; TRBD2 matches at 7 bases. The germline V gene encodes CDR1 SGHVS and CDR2 FQNEAQ. J gave up 6 bases and V 5 bases, and 12 bases lay outside the gene matches. The CDR3 length is 16 residues.

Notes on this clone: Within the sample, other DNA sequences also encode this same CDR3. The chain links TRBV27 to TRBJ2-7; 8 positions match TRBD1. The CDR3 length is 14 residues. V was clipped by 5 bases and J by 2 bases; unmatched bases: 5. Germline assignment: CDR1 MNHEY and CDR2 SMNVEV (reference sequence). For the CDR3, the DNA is TGTGCCAGCAGTGAAGACAGGGGCCCCTACGAGCAGTACTTC. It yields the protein CASSEDRGPYEQYF.

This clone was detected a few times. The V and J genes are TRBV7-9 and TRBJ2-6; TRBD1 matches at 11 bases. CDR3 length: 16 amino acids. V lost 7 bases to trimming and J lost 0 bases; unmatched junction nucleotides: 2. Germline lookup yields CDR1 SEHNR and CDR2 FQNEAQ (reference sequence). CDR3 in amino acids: CASIGTGGSGANVLTF. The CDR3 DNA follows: TGTGCCAGCATCGGGACAGGGGGCTCTGGGGCCAACGTCCTGACTTTC.

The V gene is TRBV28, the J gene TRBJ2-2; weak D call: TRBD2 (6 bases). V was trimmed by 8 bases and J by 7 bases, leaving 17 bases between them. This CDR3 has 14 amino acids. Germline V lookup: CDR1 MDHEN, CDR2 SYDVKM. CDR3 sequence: CASRPGGARGELFF. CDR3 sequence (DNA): TGTGCCAGCCGACCAGGCGGGGCGCGCGGGGAGCTGTTTTTT. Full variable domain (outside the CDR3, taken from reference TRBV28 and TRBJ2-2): DVKVTQSSRYLVKRTGEKVFLECVQDMDHENMFWYRQDPGLGLRLIYFSYDVKMKEKGDIPEGYSVSREKKERFSLILESASTNQTSMYLCASRPGGARGELFFGEGSRLTVL.